The next 11 T cell receptor beta chains were all read from a single sample in a study of CD8 T cells in Susac syndrome. Random hexamers primed reverse transcription of roughly 0.5 to 1 ug RNA. TCRdb called the immunoSEQ multiplex PCR reads again in MiXCR, with one record for every CDR3 protein. Altogether about 300,000 distinct CDR3 sequences are present, roughly 85% being singletons, with the ten largest covering around 0.2%. Sequenced: CD8+ T cells from PBMCs. These receptors all stem from a human donor with multiple sclerosis.

The rearrangement uses TRBV20-1 and TRBJ2-1, with a tentative D call TRBD2 (5 bases). The V end was cut by 0 bases, the J end by 6 bases, with 15 bases between. The CDR3 consists of 15 residues. The V gene's germline CDR1 is DFQATT and CDR2 SNEGSKA (reference sequence). The CDR3 nucleotides are TGCAGTGCTAGAGATAGCGATGGACTTTTCAATGAGCAGTTCTTC. This gives the protein CSARDSDGLFNEQFF.

The CDR3: CSARKTSGRANEQFF. The DNA of the CDR3 is TGCAGTGCTAGGAAAACTAGCGGGAGGGCCAATGAGCAGTTCTTC. The V and J genes are TRBV20-1 and TRBJ2-1, with 13 positions matching TRBD2. Germline CDR1 reads DFQATT; CDR2 reads SNEGSKA (reference sequence). The ends lost 3 bases at V and 6 bases at J; junction bases unmatched: 5. The CDR3 sequence is 15 residues long.

This clonotype showed up just a few times. The chain carries TRBV20-1 and TRBJ2-3; TRBD2 might be the D (6 bases). The CDR3 is made up of 13 amino acids. Deletions cut 4 bases from V and 8 bases from J, with 16 bases between. Germline V gives CDR1 DFQATT, CDR2 SNEGSKA (reference sequence). CDR3 coding DNA: TGCAGTGCTACCCCTAGCGTATGGGGTACGCAGTATTTT. Its protein is CSATPSVWGTQYF.

The chain joins TRBV3-1 to TRBJ1-2, with 7 bases lining up with TRBD1. With 4 bases clipped from V and 4 bases from J, the junction kept 6 bases outside the gene matches. Germline V CDR1 and CDR2: LGHDT, YNNKEL (reference sequence). This CDR3 spans 14 amino acids. The CDR3 sequence: CASSPGGGGYGYTF. As DNA, the CDR3 is TGTGCCAGCAGCCCAGGGGGAGGCGGCTATGGCTACACCTTC.

This chain uses TRBV7-9 with TRBJ1-2, with TRBD1 matching over 7 bases. Germline V lookup: CDR1 SEHNR, CDR2 FQNEAQ (reference sequence). V shed 5 bases and J 6 bases; nucleotides not matched to a gene: 9. The CDR3 sequence is 14 residues long. The CDR3 DNA follows: TGTGCCAGCAGCCCGCCCCACACAGGGGATGGCTACACCTTC. It specifies CASSPPHTGDGYTF.

The chain carries TRBV4-1 and TRBJ2-7; possibly TRBD1 for D (5 bases). The germline V gene encodes CDR1 MGHRA and CDR2 YSYEKL. This CDR3 has 14 residues. The germline V and J ends were trimmed by 4 bases and 5 bases, with 15 bases remaining between them. CDR3 DNA: TGCGCCAGCAGCCCCGTTGGGGCTTCAGACGAGCAGTACTTC. Its protein product is CASSPVGASDEQYF.

The genes are TRBV30 and TRBJ1-1; unclear D gene. Germline assignment: CDR1 GTSNPN and CDR2 SVGIG (reference sequence). Trimming removed 3 bases from V and 1 base from J, with 6 bases in between. The CDR3 spans 12 residues. The CDR3 loop is CAWRWENTEAFF. The CDR3 nucleotides read TGTGCCTGGAGGTGGGAGAACACTGAAGCTTTCTTT. Drawing the rest from reference TRBV30 and TRBJ1-1, the complete variable domain is SQTIHQWPATLVQPVGSPLSLECTVEGTSNPNLYWYRQAAGRGLQLLFYSVGIGQISSEVPQNLSASRPQDRQFILSSKKLLLSDSGFYLCAWRWENTEAFFGQGTRLTVV.

In its sample, this clonotype was seen once. CDR3 nucleotides: TGTGCCACCAGTTCTGCGGGACAGTACACAGATACGCAGTATTTT. It encodes CATSSAGQYTDTQYF. V and J are TRBV24-1 and TRBJ2-3, with D perhaps TRBD1 (7 bases). The CDR3 has 15 residues. The germline gives CDR1 KGHDR, CDR2 SFDVKD. V gave up 6 bases and J gave up 2 bases, with 14 bases separating them.

The chain has TRBV28 and TRBJ2-1; weak D call: TRBD1 (6 bases). Germline CDR1 is MDHEN and CDR2 is SYDVKM. Trimming pared 0 bases from V and 6 bases from J, leaving 9 bases between. The CDR3 has 14 amino acids. The CDR3 region has the DNA TGTGCCAGCAGTTTATGGGACAGACGCAATGAGCAGTTCTTC. Its translation is CASSLWDRRNEQFF. The full variable domain, completed using reference TRBV28 and TRBJ2-1, is DVKVTQSSRYLVKRTGEKVFLECVQDMDHENMFWYRQDPGLGLRLIYFSYDVKMKEKGDIPEGYSVSREKKERFSLILESASTNQTSMYLCASSLWDRRNEQFFGPGTRLTVL.

The chain recombines TRBV11-2 with TRBJ2-4; 14 bases map to TRBD2. J was trimmed by 6 bases and V by 5 bases; bases with no gene match: 3. Looked up from germline, CDR1 is SGHAT and CDR2 is FQNNGV. The CDR3 sequence is 15 residues long. The CDR3 bases are TGTGCCAGCAGCCTAGGGACTAGCGGGAGAAACATTCAGTACTTC. Translating it yields CASSLGTSGRNIQYF.

The chain links TRBV10-2 to TRBJ2-3; a weak D match, TRBD1 (5 bases). CDR1 and CDR2 from the germline V gene are WSHSY and SAAADI. V was pared by 3 bases and J by 1 base, with 5 bases between. The CDR3 loop spans 13 amino acids. CDR3 protein: CASSDRGTDTQYF. The CDR3, as DNA: TGCGCCAGCAGTGACAGGGGCACAGATACGCAGTATTTT.